This T cell receptor (beta chain) came from a study of shared clonotypes between healthy human individuals. Study-wide results and caveats: Memory subsets generally showed smaller estimated richness than naive subsets did.

The study ran the assay at deep level. TCRdb's table, derived via immunoSEQ multiplex PCR, lists solely in-frame clones and lacks some. The repertoire has over a million clones, around three quarters of them found once; the top ten carry 0.5% to 0.6%. Points on this clone: Its antigen remains unidentified.

After removal of 8 bases from V and 5 bases from J, the junction contained 5 bases not matched to a gene. CDR3 length: 12 amino acids. Germline values: CDR1 SQVTM, CDR2 ANQGSEA. The specimen was memory CD4+ T cells from PBMCs. Subset in this sample: CD45RA-negative fraction. This TCR was sampled from a man aged 18 to 35 in good health. Some clones in this sample may be carry-over from other donors' samples. This chain uses TRBV29-1 with TRBJ1-2, with 10 nucleotides matching TRBD1. The CDR3 here is CSLGQGGYGYTF. In DNA, the CDR3 is TGCAGCCTTGGACAGGGGGGGTATGGCTACACCTTC. Together with reference TRBV29-1 and TRBJ1-2, the CDR3 gives the full variable domain: SAVISQKPSRDICQRGTSLTIQCQVDSQVTMMFWYRQQPGQSLTLIATANQGSEATYESGFVIDKFPISRPNLTFSTLTVSNMSPEDSSIYLCSLGQGGYGYTFGSGTRLTVV.